A selection of T cell receptor beta chains follows, all from one sample in a study of Graves' ophthalmopathy and Graves' hyperthyroidism. TCRdb analysed the multiplex PCR reads with MiXCR anew, one entry per CDR3 protein. The sample carries roughly 700,000 distinct CDR3 sequences, approximately 40% recorded once. The sequenced sample consisted of peripheral blood. These receptor sequences come from an adult man with Graves' ophthalmopathy. Both conserved end residues are part of each CDR3. A D gene is named only where the DNA matches it firmly. Clone size is stated in some rows and not others, as once, few, many or a class when expanded.

clone_size d_call j_call v_call cdr3_aa cdr3_nt
- - TRBJ1-1 TRBV5-4 CASSVRGLTEAFF TGTGCCAGCAGCGTCAGGGGTTTAACTGAAGCTTTCTTT
few - TRBJ1-6 TRBV9 CASSVGGHMNSPLHF TGTGCCAGCAGCGTAGGAGGGCATATGAATTCACCCCTCCACTTT
- TRBD1 TRBJ1-4 TRBV9 CASSKAGGRGEKLFF TGTGCCAGCAGCAAGGCAGGGGGTAGAGGGGAAAAACTGTTTTTT
- - TRBJ2-7 TRBV7-2 CASSVTGSLASEQYF TGTGCCAGCAGCGTCACAGGGAGCTTAGCATCCGAGCAGTACTTC
- TRBD1 TRBJ1-6 TRBV7-9 CASSSWTGIEPLHF TGTGCCAGCAGCTCCTGGACAGGGATCGAGCCCCTCCACTTT
- - TRBJ2-6 TRBV7-9 CASSLIAGSAGANVLTF TGTGCCAGCAGCTTAATAGCCGGGTCGGCTGGGGCCAACGTCCTGACTTTC
- - TRBJ1-1 TRBV6-4 CASSDGPGAEAFF TGTGCCAGCAGTGACGGGCCAGGCGCTGAAGCTTTCTTT
- - TRBJ1-1 TRBV5-6 CASSFRDRREAFF TGTGCCAGCAGCTTTCGGGACCGGCGAGAAGCTTTCTTT
many - TRBJ2-5 TRBV2 CASSEARQETQYF TGTGCCAGCAGTGAGGCTAGACAAGAGACCCAGTACTTC
- - TRBJ2-3 TRBV24-1 CATSDLAMTQYF TGTGCCACCAGTGATTTGGCGATGACGCAGTATTTT
- TRBD1 TRBJ1-6 TRBV19 CASRGQGDHSPLHF TGTGCCAGTAGGGGACAGGGGGATCATTCACCCCTCCACTTT
few TRBD1 TRBJ2-7 TRBV27 CASSMQDRGSYEQYF TGTGCCAGCAGTATGCAGGACAGGGGCTCCTACGAGCAGTACTTC
few TRBD1 TRBJ2-2 TRBV15 CATSSIGTGDPGELFF TGTGCCACCAGCAGTATCGGGACAGGAGATCCCGGGGAGCTGTTTTTT
- - TRBJ1-4 TRBV20-1 CSASPGEKLFF TGCAGTGCTAGTCCTGGGGAAAAACTGTTTTTT
- TRBD2 TRBJ2-5 TRBV7-9 CASSLTSVSGGGRVETQYF TGTGCCAGCAGCTTAACGTCAGTGTCGGGCGGGGGAAGGGTGGAGACCCAGTACTTC
- - TRBJ2-7 TRBV15 CATSVDGTETYEQYF TGTGCCACCAGCGTTGATGGGACGGAGACCTACGAGCAGTACTTC
- - TRBJ2-2 TRBV25-1 CASSAMNTGELFF TGTGCCAGCAGTGCTATGAACACCGGGGAGCTGTTTTTT
- TRBD2 TRBJ2-5 TRBV5-1 CASSFEGLAGIGETQYF TGCGCCAGCAGCTTCGAGGGACTAGCGGGAATCGGGGAGACCCAGTACTTC
- - TRBJ1-1 TRBV7-9 CASSDTWGDAEAFF TGTGCCAGCAGTGATACGTGGGGGGATGCTGAAGCTTTCTTT
many TRBD1 TRBJ1-6 TRBV9 CASSTGQGSPLHF TGTGCCAGCAGCACCGGACAGGGTTCACCCCTCCACTTT
- - TRBJ1-4 TRBV6-1 CASSSGGEAGEKLFF TGTGCCAGCAGTTCTGGGGGCGAAGCGGGTGAAAAACTGTTTTTT
once - TRBJ1-2 TRBV4-1 CASSQAGGRMNYGYTF TGCGCCAGCAGCCAAGCCGGGGGCAGGATGAACTATGGCTACACCTTC
- - TRBJ1-1 TRBV19 CASARLRGNTEAFF TGTGCCAGTGCTAGACTCAGGGGGAACACTGAAGCTTTCTTT
few TRBD1 TRBJ1-1 TRBV6-5 CASNSGTANTEAFF TGTGCCAGCAACTCCGGGACAGCGAACACTGAAGCTTTCTTT
many - TRBJ2-6 TRBV2 CASSEALLGTAGANVLTF TGTGCCAGCAGTGAAGCGCTTCTCGGAACGGCTGGGGCCAACGTCCTGACTTTC
- - TRBJ1-2 TRBV10-3 CASTEDPRYRNGYTF TGTGCCAGCACGGAAGACCCCCGGTATCGGAATGGCTACACCTTC
- - TRBJ1-2 TRBV5-1 CASSQDFGNYGYTF TGCGCCAGCAGCCAAGACTTCGGTAACTATGGCTACACCTTC
few TRBD1 TRBJ2-6 TRBV7-9 CASSWDRLSGANVLTF TGTGCCAGCTCCTGGGACAGACTGTCTGGGGCCAACGTCCTGACTTTC
- TRBD1 TRBJ1-6 TRBV2 CACSARGQANSPLHF TGTGCCTGCAGTGCTCGCGGACAGGCTAATTCACCCCTCCACTTT
- - TRBJ1-6 TRBV7-9 CASSLVPWTALDNSPLHF TGTGCCAGCAGCTTAGTGCCCTGGACAGCCCTAGACAATTCACCCCTCCACTTT
once TRBD2 TRBJ2-5 TRBV25-1 CASSPTRDSGGAAETQYF TGTGCCAGCAGCCCAACGCGCGATAGCGGGGGGGCAGCAGAGACCCAGTACTTC
few - TRBJ2-5 TRBV5-1 CASSFHETQYF TGCGCCAGCAGCTTTCACGAGACCCAGTACTTC
- TRBD1 TRBJ1-2 TRBV2 CASRVRDSVYGYTF TGTGCCAGCAGAGTTAGGGACAGTGTATATGGCTACACCTTC
- - TRBJ2-5 TRBV20-1 CSAISEQETQYF TGCAGTGCCATCAGTGAACAAGAGACCCAGTACTTC
- - TRBJ2-7 TRBV7-7 CASSLDWVNEQYF TGTGCCAGCAGCTTAGATTGGGTCAACGAGCAGTACTTC
- TRBD2 TRBJ2-5 TRBV10-3 CAIGRAETQYF TGTGCCATCGGGAGGGCCGAGACCCAGTACTTC
many - TRBJ2-6 TRBV2 CASSEAGTMLTRSGANVLTF TGTGCCAGCAGTGAAGCCGGGACAATGTTAACACGCTCTGGGGCCAACGTCCTGACTTTC
few - TRBJ2-5 TRBV10-3 CASSHDRIQETQYF TGTGCCAGCAGCCATGACAGGATCCAAGAGACCCAGTACTTC
many - TRBJ2-2 TRBV12-3/TRBV12-4 CASSGQYTGELFF TGTGCCAGCAGTGGACAGTACACCGGGGAGCTGTTTTTT
many - TRBJ2-5 TRBV2 CASSARTAIQETQYF TGTGCCAGCAGTGCCAGGACGGCAATCCAAGAGACCCAGTACTTC
- - TRBJ1-2 TRBV19 CAWMTPAHGYTF TGTGCCTGGATGACCCCCGCCCATGGCTACACCTTC
- - TRBJ1-4 TRBV7-3 CASSSNSLANEKLLF TGTGCCAGCAGCTCAAATTCTTTGGCGAATGAAAAACTGCTTTTT
- TRBD1 TRBJ1-2 TRBV25-1 CASRMNTGVDGYTF TGTGCCAGCAGGATGAACACAGGGGTCGATGGCTACACCTTC
many TRBD1 TRBJ1-4 TRBV29-1 CSVGTGDEKLFF TGCAGCGTTGGCACAGGGGACGAAAAACTGTTTTTT
few TRBD1 TRBJ2-5 TRBV4-3 CASSQGVQGAGVGTQYF TGCGCCAGCAGCCAAGGGGTACAGGGGGCAGGAGTTGGGACCCAGTACTTC
- - TRBJ2-2 TRBV7-9 CAWSVLAGDTGGLFF TGTGCCTGGAGTGTACTGGCAGGGGACACCGGGGGGCTGTTTTTT
- - TRBJ2-2 TRBV13 CASSLVTGANTGELFF TGTGCCAGCAGCTTAGTGACGGGGGCCAACACCGGGGAGCTGTTTTTT
- - TRBJ1-3 TRBV15 CATSRGHNTIYF TGTGCCACCAGCAGAGGACACAACACCATATATTTT
- - TRBJ1-5 TRBV24-1 CATSSPRGPQETQHF TGTGCCACCAGTTCGCCCAGGGGACCCCAAGAGACCCAGCATTTT
few - TRBJ2-7 TRBV7-2 CASSLRQASSYEQYF TGTGCCAGCAGCTTAAGACAGGCGAGCTCCTACGAGCAGTACTTC
many - TRBJ1-5 TRBV15 CATSGTSGHNSNQPQHF TGTGCCACCAGCGGAACGAGCGGACACAATAGCAATCAGCCCCAGCATTTT
- - TRBJ2-3 TRBV7-2 CASSGGFSDTQYF TGTGCCAGCAGCGGAGGGTTTTCAGATACGCAGTATTTT
- - TRBJ1-5 TRBV19 CASTSAGNPLNSNQPQHF TGTGCCAGTACGTCGGCAGGGAACCCCCTAAATAGCAATCAGCCCCAGCATTTT
- - TRBJ2-2 TRBV7-3 CASSWAAGPTGELFF TGTGCCAGCAGCTGGGCAGCAGGACCCACCGGGGAGCTGTTTTTT
few - TRBJ2-5 TRBV7-9 CASIHNRDRNLQETQYF TGTGCCAGCATCCACAACCGGGACCGAAACTTACAAGAGACCCAGTACTTC
- TRBD1 TRBJ2-5 TRBV11-2 CASSPNNRGRGETQYF TGTGCCAGCAGCCCGAATAACAGGGGGCGCGGGGAGACCCAGTACTTC
- TRBD2 TRBJ2-2 TRBV25-1 CASSQEFHTSVTGELFF TGTGCCAGCAGCCAAGAATTTCACACTAGCGTAACCGGGGAGCTGTTTTTT
few - TRBJ2-2 TRBV5-6 CASSFSSVGNTGELFF TGTGCCAGCAGCTTCAGTTCCGTCGGGAACACCGGGGAGCTGTTTTTT
- TRBD1 TRBJ1-2 TRBV29-1 CSVRPTGSNYGYTF TGCAGCGTGAGGCCGACAGGGTCGAACTATGGCTACACCTTC